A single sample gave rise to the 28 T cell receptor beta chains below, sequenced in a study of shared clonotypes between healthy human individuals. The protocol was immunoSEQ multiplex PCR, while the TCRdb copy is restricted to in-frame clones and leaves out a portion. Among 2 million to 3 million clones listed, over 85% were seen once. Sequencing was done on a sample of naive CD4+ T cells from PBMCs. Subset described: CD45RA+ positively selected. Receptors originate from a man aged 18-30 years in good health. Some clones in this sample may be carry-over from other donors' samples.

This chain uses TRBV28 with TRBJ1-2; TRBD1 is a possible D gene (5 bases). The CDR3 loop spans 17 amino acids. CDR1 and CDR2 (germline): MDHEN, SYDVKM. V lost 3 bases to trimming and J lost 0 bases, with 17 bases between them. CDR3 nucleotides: TGTGCCAGCAGTTTTCTCCGGGGGAGGGGCGCTAACTATGGCTACACCTTC. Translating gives CASSFLRGRGANYGYTF.

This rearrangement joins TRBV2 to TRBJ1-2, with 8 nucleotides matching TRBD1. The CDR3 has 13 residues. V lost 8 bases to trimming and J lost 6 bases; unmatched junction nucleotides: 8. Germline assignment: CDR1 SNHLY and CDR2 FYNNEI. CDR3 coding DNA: TGTGCCAGCCGCGGACAGGGCCTAGATGGCTACACCTTC. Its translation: CASRGQGLDGYTF. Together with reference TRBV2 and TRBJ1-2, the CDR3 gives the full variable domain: EPEVTQTPSHQVTQMGQEVILRCVPISNHLYFYWYRQILGQKVEFLVSFYNNEISEKSEIFDDQFSVERPDGSNFTLKIRSTKLEDSAMYFCASRGQGLDGYTFGSGTRLTVV.

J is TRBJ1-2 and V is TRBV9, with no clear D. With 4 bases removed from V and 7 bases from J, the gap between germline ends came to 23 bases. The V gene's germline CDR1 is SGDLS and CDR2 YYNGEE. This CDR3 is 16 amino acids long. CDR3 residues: CASSSSPWTDTGGYTF. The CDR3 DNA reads TGTGCCAGCAGCTCAAGTCCCTGGACCGATACGGGTGGCTACACCTTC.

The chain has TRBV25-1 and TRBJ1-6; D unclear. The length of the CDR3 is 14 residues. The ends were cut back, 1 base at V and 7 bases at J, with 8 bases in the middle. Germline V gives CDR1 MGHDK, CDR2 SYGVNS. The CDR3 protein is CASSESGYNSPLHF. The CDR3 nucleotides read TGTGCCAGCAGTGAATCGGGGTACAATTCACCCCTCCACTTT.

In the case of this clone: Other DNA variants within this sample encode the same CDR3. This CDR3 reads CASSDSTLAKNIQYF. CDR3 sequence (DNA): TGTGCCAGCAGTGACAGCACTTTAGCCAAAAACATTCAGTACTTC. The chain carries TRBV2 and TRBJ2-4; D unresolved. The V gene's germline CDR1 is SNHLY and CDR2 FYNNEI. The CDR3 runs to 15 residues. V was cut by 3 bases and J by 0 bases, with 9 bases left in between.

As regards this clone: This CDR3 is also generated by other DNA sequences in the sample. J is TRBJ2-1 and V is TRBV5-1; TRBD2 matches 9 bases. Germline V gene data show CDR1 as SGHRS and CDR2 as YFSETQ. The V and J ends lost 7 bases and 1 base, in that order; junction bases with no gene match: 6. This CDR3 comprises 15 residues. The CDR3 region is CASSAAGGSYNEQFF. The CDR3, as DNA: TGCGCCAGCTCGGCAGCGGGAGGTTCCTACAATGAGCAGTTCTTC.

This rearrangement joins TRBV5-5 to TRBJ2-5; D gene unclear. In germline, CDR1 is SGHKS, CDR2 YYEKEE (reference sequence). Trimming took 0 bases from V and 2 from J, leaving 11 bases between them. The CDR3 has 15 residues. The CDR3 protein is CASSLEPVRQETQYF. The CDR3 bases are TGTGCCAGCAGCTTGGAACCAGTAAGACAAGAGACCCAGTACTTC. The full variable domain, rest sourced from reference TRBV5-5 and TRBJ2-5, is DAGVTQSPTHLIKTRGQQVTLRCSPISGHKSVSWYQQVLGQGPQFIFQYYEKEERGRGNFPDRFSARQFPNYSSELNVNALLLGDSALYLCASSLEPVRQETQYFGPGTRLLVL.

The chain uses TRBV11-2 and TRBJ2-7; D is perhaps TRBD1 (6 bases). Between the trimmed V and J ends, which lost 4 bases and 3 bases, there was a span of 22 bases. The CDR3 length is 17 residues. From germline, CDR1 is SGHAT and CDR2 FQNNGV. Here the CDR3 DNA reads TGTGCCAGCAGCTCAAGGCGACAGGCCTGGTGGGTCTACGAGCAGTACTTC. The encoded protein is CASSSRRQAWWVYEQYF.

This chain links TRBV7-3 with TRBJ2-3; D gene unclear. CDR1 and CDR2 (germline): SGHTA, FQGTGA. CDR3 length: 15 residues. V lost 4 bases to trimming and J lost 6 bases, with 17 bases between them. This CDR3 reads CASSSDGPPNDTQYF. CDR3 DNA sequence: TGTGCCAGCAGCTCCGATGGGCCCCCTAATGATACGCAGTATTTT.

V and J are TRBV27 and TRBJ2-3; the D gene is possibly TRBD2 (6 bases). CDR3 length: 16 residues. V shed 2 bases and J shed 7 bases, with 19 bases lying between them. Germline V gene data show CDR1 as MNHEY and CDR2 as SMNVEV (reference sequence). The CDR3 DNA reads TGTGCCAGCAGTTTAGCCCAGGTCGGCAGCGGGTATACGCAGTATTTT. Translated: CASSLAQVGSGYTQYF.

In DNA, the CDR3 is TGTGCCAGCAGCTCGCGGGACCTCGGCCATGAGCAGTTCTTC. It codes for CASSSRDLGHEQFF. The V and J genes are TRBV7-3 and TRBJ2-1; D possibly corresponds to TRBD2 (6 bases). The CDR3 sequence is 14 residues long. In germline, CDR1 is SGHTA, CDR2 FQGTGA. Trimming pared 4 bases from V and 8 bases from J, leaving 15 bases between.

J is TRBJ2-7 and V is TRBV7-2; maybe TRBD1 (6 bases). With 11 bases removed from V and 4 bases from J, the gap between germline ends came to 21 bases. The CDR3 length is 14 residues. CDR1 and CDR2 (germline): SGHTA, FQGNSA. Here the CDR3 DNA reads TGTGCCGGCACTGCAGGCAGGGGACCTTACGAGCAGTACTTC. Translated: CAGTAGRGPYEQYF.

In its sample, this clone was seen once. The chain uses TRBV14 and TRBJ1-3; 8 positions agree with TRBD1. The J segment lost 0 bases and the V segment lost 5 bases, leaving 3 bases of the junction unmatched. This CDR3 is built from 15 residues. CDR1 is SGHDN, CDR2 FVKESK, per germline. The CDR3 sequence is CASSYRGGSGNTIYF. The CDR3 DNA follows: TGTGCCAGCAGCTACAGGGGGGGCTCTGGAAACACCATATATTTT.

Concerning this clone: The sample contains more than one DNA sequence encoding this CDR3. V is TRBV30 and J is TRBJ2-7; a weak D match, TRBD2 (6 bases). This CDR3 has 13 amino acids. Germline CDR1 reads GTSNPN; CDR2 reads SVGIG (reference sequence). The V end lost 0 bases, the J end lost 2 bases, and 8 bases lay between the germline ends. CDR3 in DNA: TGTGCCTGGAGTGTCGGGGGTGCCTACGAGCAGTACTTC. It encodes CAWSVGGAYEQYF.

CDR3: CASSLRPKTTNEKLFF. Written as DNA, the CDR3 is TGTGCCAGCAGCTTACGGCCGAAAACAACTAATGAAAAACTGTTTTTT. This chain connects TRBV7-9 to TRBJ1-4, with D hard to call. The V end was cut by 2 bases, the J end by 0 bases, with 10 bases between. CDR1 and CDR2 (germline): SEHNR, FQNEAQ (reference sequence). This CDR3 has 16 amino acids.

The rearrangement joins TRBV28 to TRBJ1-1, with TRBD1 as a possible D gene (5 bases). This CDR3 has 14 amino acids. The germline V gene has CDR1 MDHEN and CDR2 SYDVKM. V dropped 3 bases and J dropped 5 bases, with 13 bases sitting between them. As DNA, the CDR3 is TGTGCCAGCAGTTTTGTCAGGGTTGGGACTGAAGCTTTCTTT. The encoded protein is CASSFVRVGTEAFF.

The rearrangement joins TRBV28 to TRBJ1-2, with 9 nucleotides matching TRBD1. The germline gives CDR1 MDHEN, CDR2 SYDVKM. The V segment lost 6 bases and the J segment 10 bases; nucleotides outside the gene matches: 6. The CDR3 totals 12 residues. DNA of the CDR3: TGTGCCAGCAGCCCGGGACAGGGAGTCTACACCTTC. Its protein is CASSPGQGVYTF.

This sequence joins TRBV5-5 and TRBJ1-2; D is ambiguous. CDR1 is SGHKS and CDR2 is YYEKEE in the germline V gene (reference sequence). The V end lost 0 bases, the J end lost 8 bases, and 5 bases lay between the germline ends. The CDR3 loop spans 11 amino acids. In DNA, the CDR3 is TGTGCCAGCAGCTTGGTGAGAGGCTACACCTTC. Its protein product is CASSLVRGYTF.

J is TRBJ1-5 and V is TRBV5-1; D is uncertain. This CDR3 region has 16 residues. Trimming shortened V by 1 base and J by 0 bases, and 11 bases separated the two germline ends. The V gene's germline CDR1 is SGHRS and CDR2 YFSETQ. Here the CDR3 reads CASSLRPADSNQPQHF. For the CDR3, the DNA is TGCGCCAGCAGCTTGAGGCCAGCCGATAGCAATCAGCCCCAGCATTTT.

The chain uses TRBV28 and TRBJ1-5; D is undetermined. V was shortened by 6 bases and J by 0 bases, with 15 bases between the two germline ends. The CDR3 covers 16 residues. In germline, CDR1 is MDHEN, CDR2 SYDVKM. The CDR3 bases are TGTGCCAGCAGCCCCCGCCGACGAGTTAGCAATCAGCCCCAGCATTTT. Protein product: CASSPRRRVSNQPQHF.

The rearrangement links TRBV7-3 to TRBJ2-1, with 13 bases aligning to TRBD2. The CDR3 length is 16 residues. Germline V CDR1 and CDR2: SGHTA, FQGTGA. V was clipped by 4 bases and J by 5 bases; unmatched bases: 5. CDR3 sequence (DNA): TGTGCCAGCAGCTACGCCGGGACTAGCGGGAACAATGAGCAGTTCTTC. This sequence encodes CASSYAGTSGNNEQFF.

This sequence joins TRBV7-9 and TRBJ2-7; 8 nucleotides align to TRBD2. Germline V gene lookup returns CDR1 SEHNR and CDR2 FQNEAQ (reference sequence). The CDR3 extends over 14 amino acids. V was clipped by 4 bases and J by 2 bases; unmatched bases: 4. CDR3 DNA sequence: TGTGCCAGCAGCTGGGAGACTAGCGCCTACGAGCAGTACTTC. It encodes CASSWETSAYEQYF.

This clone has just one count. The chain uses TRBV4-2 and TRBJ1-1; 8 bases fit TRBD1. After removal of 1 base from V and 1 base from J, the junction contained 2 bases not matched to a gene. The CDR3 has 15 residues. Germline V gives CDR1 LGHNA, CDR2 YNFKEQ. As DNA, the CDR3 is TGTGCCAGCAGCCAAGCGACAGGGGCGAACACTGAAGCTTTCTTT. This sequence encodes CASSQATGANTEAFF.

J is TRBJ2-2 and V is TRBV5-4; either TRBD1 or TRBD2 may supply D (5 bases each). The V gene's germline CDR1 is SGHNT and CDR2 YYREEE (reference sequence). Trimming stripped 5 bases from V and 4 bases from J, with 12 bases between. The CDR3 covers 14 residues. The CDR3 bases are TGTGCCAGCAGGCCCGGGACCGTCACCGGGGAGCTGTTTTTT. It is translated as CASRPGTVTGELFF.

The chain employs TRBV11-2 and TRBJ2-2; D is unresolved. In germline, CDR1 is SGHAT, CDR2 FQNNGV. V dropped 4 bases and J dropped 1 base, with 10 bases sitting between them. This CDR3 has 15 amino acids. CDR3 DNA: TGTGCCAGCAGCTGGACCAAGGGGAACACCGGGGAGCTGTTTTTT. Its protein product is CASSWTKGNTGELFF.

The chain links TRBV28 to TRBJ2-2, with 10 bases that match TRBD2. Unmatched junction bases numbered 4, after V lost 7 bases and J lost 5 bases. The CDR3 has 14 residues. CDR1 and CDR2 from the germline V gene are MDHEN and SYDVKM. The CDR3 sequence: CASIASGRTGELFF. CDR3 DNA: TGTGCCAGCATAGCTAGCGGGAGAACCGGGGAGCTGTTTTTT.

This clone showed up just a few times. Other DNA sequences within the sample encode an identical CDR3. The CDR3 loop reads CASSSTDTQYF. For the CDR3, the DNA is TGTGCCAGCTCATCGACAGATACGCAGTATTTT. The rearrangement links TRBV18 to TRBJ2-3, with no clear D. The CDR3 is 11 residues long. The germline CDR1 and CDR2 sequences are KGHSH and LQKENI. Between the trimmed V and J ends, which lost 5 bases and 3 bases, there was a span of 3 bases.

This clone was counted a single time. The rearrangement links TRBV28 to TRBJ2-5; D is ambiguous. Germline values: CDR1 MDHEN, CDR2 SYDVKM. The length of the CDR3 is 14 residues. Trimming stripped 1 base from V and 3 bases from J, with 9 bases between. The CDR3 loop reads CASSLFWQKETQYF. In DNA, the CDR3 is TGTGCCAGCAGTTTATTTTGGCAGAAAGAGACCCAGTACTTC.